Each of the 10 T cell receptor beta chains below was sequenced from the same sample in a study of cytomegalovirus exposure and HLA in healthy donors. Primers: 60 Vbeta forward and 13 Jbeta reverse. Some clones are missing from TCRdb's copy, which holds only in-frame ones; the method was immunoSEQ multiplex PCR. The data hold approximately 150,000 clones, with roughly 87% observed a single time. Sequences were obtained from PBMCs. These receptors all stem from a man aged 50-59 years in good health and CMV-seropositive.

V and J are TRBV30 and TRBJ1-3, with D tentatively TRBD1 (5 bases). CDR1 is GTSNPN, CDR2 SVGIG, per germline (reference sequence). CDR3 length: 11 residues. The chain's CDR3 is CGGGNGNTIYF. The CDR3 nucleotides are TGTGGCGGGGGGAACGGAAACACCATATATTTT.

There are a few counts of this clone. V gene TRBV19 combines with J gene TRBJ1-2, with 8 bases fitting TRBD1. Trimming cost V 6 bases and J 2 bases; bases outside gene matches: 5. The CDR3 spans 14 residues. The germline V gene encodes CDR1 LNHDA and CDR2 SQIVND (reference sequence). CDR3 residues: CASRATGENYGYTF. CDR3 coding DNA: TGTGCCAGTAGGGCGACAGGGGAAAACTATGGCTACACCTTC.

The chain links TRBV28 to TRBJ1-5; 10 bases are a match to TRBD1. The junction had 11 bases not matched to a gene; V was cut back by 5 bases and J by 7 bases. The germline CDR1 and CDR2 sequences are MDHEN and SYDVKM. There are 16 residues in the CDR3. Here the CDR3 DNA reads TGTGCCAGCAGTCTCCCGACAGGGGGCGGTAGCCAGCCCCAGCATTTT. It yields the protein CASSLPTGGGSQPQHF.

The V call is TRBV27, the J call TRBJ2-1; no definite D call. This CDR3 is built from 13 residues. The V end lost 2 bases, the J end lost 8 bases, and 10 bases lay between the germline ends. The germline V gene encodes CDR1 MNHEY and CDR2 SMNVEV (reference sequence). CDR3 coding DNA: TGTGCCAGCAGTTTAACCCCACAGTATGAGCAGTTCTTC. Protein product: CASSLTPQYEQFF.

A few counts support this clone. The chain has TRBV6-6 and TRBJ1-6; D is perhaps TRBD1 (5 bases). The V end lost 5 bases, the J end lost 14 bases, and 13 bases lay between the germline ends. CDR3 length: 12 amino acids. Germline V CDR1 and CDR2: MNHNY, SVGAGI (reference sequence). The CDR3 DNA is TGTGCCAGCAGTATCCAGGGTTGGTCCCTCCACTTT. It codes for CASSIQGWSLHF.

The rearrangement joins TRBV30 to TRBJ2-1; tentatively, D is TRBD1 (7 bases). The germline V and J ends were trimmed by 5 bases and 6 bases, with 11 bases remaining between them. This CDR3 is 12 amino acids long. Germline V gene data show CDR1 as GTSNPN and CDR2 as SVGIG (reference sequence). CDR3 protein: CAWGGTVNEQFF. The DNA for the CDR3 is TGTGCCTGGGGAGGGACAGTCAATGAGCAGTTCTTC.

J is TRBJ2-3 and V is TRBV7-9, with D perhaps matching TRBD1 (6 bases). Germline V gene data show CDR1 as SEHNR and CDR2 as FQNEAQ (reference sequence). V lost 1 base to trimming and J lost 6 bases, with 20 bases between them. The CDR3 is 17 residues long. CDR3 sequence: CASSLGGSGADTDTQYF. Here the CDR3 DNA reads TGTGCCAGCAGCTTAGGGGGTTCAGGGGCAGATACGGATACGCAGTATTTT.

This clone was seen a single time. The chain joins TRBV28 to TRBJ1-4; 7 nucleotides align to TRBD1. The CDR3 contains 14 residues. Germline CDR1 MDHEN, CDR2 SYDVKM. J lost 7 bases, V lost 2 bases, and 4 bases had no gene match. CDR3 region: CASSLRGQPEKLFF. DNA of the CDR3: TGTGCCAGCAGTTTAAGGGGACAGCCTGAAAAACTGTTTTTT.

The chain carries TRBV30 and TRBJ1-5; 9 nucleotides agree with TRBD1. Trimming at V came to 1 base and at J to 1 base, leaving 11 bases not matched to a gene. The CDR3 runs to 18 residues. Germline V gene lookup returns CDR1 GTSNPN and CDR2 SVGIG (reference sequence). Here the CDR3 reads CAWSGGTGLMVSNQPQHF. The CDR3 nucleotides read TGTGCCTGGAGTGGTGGGACAGGGCTAATGGTAAGCAATCAGCCCCAGCATTTT.

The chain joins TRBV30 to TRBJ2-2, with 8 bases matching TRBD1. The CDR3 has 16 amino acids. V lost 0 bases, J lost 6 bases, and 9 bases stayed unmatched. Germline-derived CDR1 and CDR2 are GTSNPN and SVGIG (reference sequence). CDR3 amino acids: CAWSVFGTGGAGELFF. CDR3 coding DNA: TGTGCCTGGAGTGTATTTGGGACAGGAGGCGCCGGGGAGCTGTTTTTT. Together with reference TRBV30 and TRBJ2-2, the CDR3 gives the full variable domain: SQTIHQWPATLVQPVGSPLSLECTVEGTSNPNLYWYRQAAGRGLQLLFYSVGIGQISSEVPQNLSASRPQDRQFILSSKKLLLSDSGFYLCAWSVFGTGGAGELFFGEGSRLTVL.